The clone carrying this TCR beta chain was picked up many times. Antigen: not known. This CDR3 has 14 amino acids. Germline V gene lookup returns CDR1 DFQATT and CDR2 SNEGSKA (reference sequence). J was trimmed by 5 bases and V by 3 bases; bases with no gene match: 7. The entry originates in a study of T cells after yellow fever vaccination. Study background: Any fraction with a low cell number was prepared using SMART-Seq v4 Ultra Low Input. Whole-study findings and limits: Weaker in magnitude, the secondary response showed a faster peak on day 5 versus 15. Overlap between CD4 and CD8 compartments was detected for a small share of clonotypes.

Conversion of TCR transcripts into cDNA relied on 5'RACE template switching, which added a universal primer site and UMIs. Each CDR3 protein gets one entry after TCRdb re-called the 5' RACE reads with MiXCR. The table shows roughly 140,000 distinct CDR3 sequences, with about 8% occurring only once. Sample: CD4+ T cells sorted from PBMCs, taken 5 days after the yellow fever booster vaccination. The sequence was collected from a man aged 30 to 45 who received the YFV17D yellow fever vaccine. The J gene is TRBJ2-3, the V gene TRBV20-1; 8 bases fit TRBD1. This CDR3 reads CSARVRGRGDTQYF. CDR3 coding DNA: TGCAGTGCTAGGGTCAGGGGGCGAGGAGATACGCAGTATTTT.